These 28 T cell receptor beta chains were sequenced from one sample in a study of T cells in Graves' hyperthyroidism and ophthalmopathy (dated by TCRdb to between 2017 and 2020). The library was prepared using multiplex PCR. Sequencing was performed on an Illumina HiSeq 2000. The TCR beta CDR3 regions were amplified from the RNA transcripts. The first round of RT-PCR for the TCR CDR3 was performed with the HTBI primer set and the Qiagen OneStep RT-PCR kit. The public reads were run again by TCRdb, first through fastp at Q25 and then through MiXCR, and only productive beta chains were kept. Each entry merges the rows of one CDR3 protein and shows their most common DNA and genes. The sample table records hundreds of thousands of distinct CDR3 sequences; less than 15% of these occur just once. Around 9.2% of the sample is in the top ten clones. Sample: blood. These receptors all stem from a woman between 18 and 30 years old with Graves' hyperthyroidism.

This clonotype was counted only a few times. The V call is TRBV19, the J call TRBJ2-7; the match to TRBD1 covers 9 bases. V was pared by 9 bases and J by 3 bases, with 9 bases of the junction left unmatched. This CDR3 comprises 14 residues. CDR1 is LNHDA, CDR2 SQIVND, per germline (reference sequence). In nucleotides, the CDR3 is TGTGCCAGCCTGAGACCGGGACAGGGCTACGAGCAGTACTTC. Translation: CASLRPGQGYEQYF.

The table lists this clonotype with many counts. This sequence joins TRBV10-3 and TRBJ2-7; a weak D match, TRBD1 (5 bases). The CDR3 spans 13 residues. Germline CDR1 is ENHRY and CDR2 is SYGVKD. V lost 5 bases, J lost 6 bases, and 14 bases lay in between. CDR3 residues: CAISSRKGAEQYF. In DNA form, the CDR3 reads TGTGCCATCAGTTCCCGTAAAGGGGCCGAGCAGTACTTC.

This clonotype was detected a few times. This chain joins TRBV20-1 and TRBJ1-1, with 10 bases fitting TRBD1. This CDR3 has 17 amino acids. Germline assignment: CDR1 DFQATT and CDR2 SNEGSKA (reference sequence). J lost 3 bases, V lost 1 base, and 11 bases had no gene match. The CDR3 protein is CSARGGMTGGRYTEAFF. CDR3 nucleotide sequence: TGCAGTGCTAGAGGAGGGATGACAGGGGGCAGGTACACTGAAGCTTTCTTT.

This clonotype was seen many times. This sequence joins TRBV11-3 and TRBJ1-1, with D uncertain. CDR1 SGHNT and CDR2 YENEEA come from the germline V gene. The ends were cut back, 0 bases at V and 5 bases at J, with 13 bases in the middle. This CDR3 region has 15 residues. The CDR3: CASSLEGEAGTEAFF. In DNA form, the CDR3 reads TGTGCCAGCAGCTTAGAGGGCGAGGCGGGTACTGAAGCTTTCTTT.

The sample holds a few counts of this clonotype. A much larger clonotype is one base distant, so this may be a read error. The V call is TRBV11-2, the J call TRBJ2-4; D is undetermined. The CDR3 contains 14 residues. In germline, CDR1 is SGHAT, CDR2 FQNNGV. CDR3 nucleotides: TGTGCCAGCAGCTTACCCGGAGCCAAAAGCATTCAGTACTTC. Translating it yields CASSLPGAKSIQYF. Variable domain in full (rest from reference TRBV11-2 and TRBJ2-4): EAGVAQSPRYKIIEKRQSVAFWCNPISGHATLYWYQQILGQGPKLLIQFQNNGVVDDSQLPKDRFSAERLKGVDSTLKIQPAKLEDSAVYLCASSLPGAKSIQYFGAGTRLSVL.

This clonotype was seen repeatedly, ten times or more. The rearrangement joins TRBV7-8 to TRBJ2-1; D may be TRBD1 (5 bases). CDR1 is SGHVS and CDR2 is FQNEAQ in the germline V gene. CDR3 length: 12 amino acids. V lost 3 bases, J lost 9 bases, and 9 bases lay in between. DNA of the CDR3: TGTGCCAGCAGCTTCAGGGTTGGTGAGCAGTTCTTC. It is translated as CASSFRVGEQFF.

This clonotype has a count of ten or more. The chain combines TRBV12-3 or TRBV12-4 with TRBJ2-3, with D tentatively TRBD2 (6 bases). CDR3 size: 15 residues. The V end lost 4 bases, the J end lost 3 bases, and 14 bases lay between the germline ends. The CDR3 DNA reads as TGTGCCAGCAGTTCGGAGGGGAGTACGACAGATACGCAGTATTTT. Its translation is CASSSEGSTTDTQYF.

This clonotype has at least ten counts. The chain couples TRBV2 to TRBJ1-1, with D hard to call. Germline CDR1 reads SNHLY; CDR2 reads FYNNEI. V was shortened by 3 bases and J by 11 bases, with 16 bases between the two germline ends. This CDR3 contains 13 residues. The CDR3 DNA reads as TGTGCCAGCAGTGATTCCGCGGCAGTCCGGGCTTTCTTT. Translation: CASSDSAAVRAFF.

This clonotype occurred many times. In DNA, the CDR3 is TGCGCCAGCCGGACTAGCGGATCCTACAATGAGCAGTTCTTC. This sequence encodes CASRTSGSYNEQFF. The chain is built from TRBV5-1 and TRBJ2-1, with 10 bases matching TRBD2. Germline V gene sequence: CDR1 SGHRS, CDR2 YFSETQ. With 7 bases clipped from V and 1 base from J, the junction kept 2 bases outside the gene matches. The CDR3 is 14 residues long.

This clonotype was seen repeatedly, ten times or more. J is TRBJ1-3 and V is TRBV7-2; D uncertain. V lost 5 bases and J 7 bases, leaving 9 bases between the germline ends. The V gene's germline CDR1 is SGHTA and CDR2 FQGNSA. The CDR3 is 12 residues long. The CDR3 coding sequence is TGTGCCAGCAGCGCCTTCGGGAACACCATATATTTT. Its translation: CASSAFGNTIYF.

The gene calls are TRBV10-2 and TRBJ2-1, with 11 bases fitting TRBD2. Germline CDR1 and CDR2: WSHSY and SAAADI. The V gene end was trimmed by 4 bases and the J gene end by 0 bases; junction bases not matched to a gene: 11. The CDR3 runs 19 residues. CDR3 sequence: CASSGDGSGGGSSYNEQFF. The CDR3 coding sequence is TGCGCCAGCAGTGGGGATGGTAGCGGGGGGGGGAGCTCCTACAATGAGCAGTTCTTC.

This clonotype showed up many times. V gene TRBV11-2 combines with J gene TRBJ1-3; 7 bases map to TRBD1. This CDR3 region has 21 residues. From germline, CDR1 is SGHAT and CDR2 FQNNGV. V lost 0 bases to trimming and J lost 0 bases; unmatched junction nucleotides: 17. This chain's CDR3 is CASSLEPGTALAKSSGNTIYF. DNA for the CDR3: TGTGCCAGCAGCTTAGAACCCGGGACAGCCTTGGCCAAGAGCTCTGGAAACACCATATATTTT.

This clonotype showed up just a few times. The genes are TRBV7-9 and TRBJ2-2; TRBD2 might be the D (6 bases). The V gene's germline CDR1 is SEHNR and CDR2 FQNEAQ (reference sequence). The CDR3 is 16 residues long. Trimming took 4 bases from V and 3 from J, leaving 15 bases between them. The CDR3 nucleotides are TGTGCCAGCAGCTCTCTAGCGATAAGTGACACCGGGGAGCTGTTTTTT. Encoded protein: CASSSLAISDTGELFF.

This clonotype was counted many times. The rearrangement links TRBV28 to TRBJ2-1; 8 positions agree with TRBD2. The germline V gene encodes CDR1 MDHEN and CDR2 SYDVKM. The ends lost 5 bases at V and 3 bases at J; junction bases unmatched: 6. The CDR3 is 15 residues long. In nucleotides, the CDR3 is TGTGCCAGCAGTCCCGGGAGGGTAAACTACAATGAGCAGTTCTTC. This encodes CASSPGRVNYNEQFF. Based on the CDR3 plus reference TRBV28 and TRBJ2-1, the full variable domain is DVKVTQSSRYLVKRTGEKVFLECVQDMDHENMFWYRQDPGLGLRLIYFSYDVKMKEKGDIPEGYSVSREKKERFSLILESASTNQTSMYLCASSPGRVNYNEQFFGPGTRLTVL.

At least ten counts were recorded for this clonotype. The genes are TRBV28 and TRBJ2-7, with unresolved D. Germline assignment: CDR1 MDHEN and CDR2 SYDVKM. This CDR3 has 13 residues. V was cut by 1 base and J by 6 bases, with 10 bases left in between. The CDR3 nucleotides are TGTGCCAGCAGTTTATACCCGGACGGCGAGCAGTACTTC. This encodes CASSLYPDGEQYF.

This clonotype was seen ten or more times. The rearrangement links TRBV27 to TRBJ2-2; D is possibly TRBD2 (6 bases). V was pared by 3 bases and J by 0 bases, with 8 bases between. The CDR3 runs to 15 residues. Germline V gene lookup returns CDR1 MNHEY and CDR2 SMNVEV (reference sequence). The CDR3 loop is CASSFREPNTGELFF. The CDR3, as DNA: TGTGCCAGCAGTTTTCGGGAGCCGAACACCGGGGAGCTGTTTTTT.

This clonotype was seen only a few times. A much larger clone differs from this one at a single base, so this may be a read error. Written as DNA, the CDR3 is TGTGCCAGCAGCTTAGATACAGGGATCAACACTGAAGCTTTCTTT. Encoded protein: CASSLDTGINTEAFF. V usage is TRBV7-9 and J usage is TRBJ1-1, with TRBD1 as a possible D gene (6 bases). The length of the CDR3 is 15 residues. Germline V gene sequence: CDR1 SEHNR, CDR2 FQNEAQ (reference sequence). Trimming pared 1 base from V and 2 bases from J, leaving 11 bases between.

V usage is TRBV7-3 and J usage is TRBJ2-3; weak D call: TRBD1 (7 bases). CDR1 and CDR2 (germline): SGHTA, FQGTGA. With 0 bases removed from V and 0 bases from J, the gap between germline ends came to 10 bases. The length of the CDR3 is 16 residues. The CDR3 sequence is CASSLTGGQSTDTQYF. CDR3 sequence (DNA): TGTGCCAGCAGCTTAACGGGGGGACAGAGCACAGATACGCAGTATTTT. The whole variable domain, remainder taken from reference TRBV7-3 and TRBJ2-3, is GAGVSQTPSNKVTEKGKYVELRCDPISGHTALYWYRQSLGQGPEFLIYFQGTGAADDSGLPNDRFFAVRPEGSVSTLKIQRTERGDSAVYLCASSLTGGQSTDTQYFGPGTRLTVL.

This clonotype was observed many times. The chain links TRBV20-1 to TRBJ2-7, with 8 bases that match TRBD2. With V trimmed by 6 bases and J by 2 bases, 12 bases remained unmatched. The CDR3 consists of 15 residues. Germline values: CDR1 DFQATT, CDR2 SNEGSKA (reference sequence). In nucleotides, the CDR3 is TGCAGTGCCCCTAGGGGGGAGCGGGAGCCCTACGAGCAGTACTTC. Translation: CSAPRGEREPYEQYF.

The J gene is TRBJ2-1, the V gene TRBV19; a weak D match, TRBD1 (5 bases). The CDR3 consists of 12 residues. V gave up 10 bases and J gave up 10 bases, with 17 bases separating them. Germline-derived CDR1 and CDR2 are LNHDA and SQIVND (reference sequence). The CDR3 sequence: CATLAQGWEQFF. The CDR3 DNA sequence: TGTGCCACCTTGGCCCAGGGATGGGAGCAGTTCTTC.

This chain links TRBV20-1 with TRBJ1-6; D is undetermined. Trimming removed 7 bases at V and 10 bases at J, with 29 bases between. Germline assignment: CDR1 DFQATT and CDR2 SNEGSKA (reference sequence). The CDR3 loop spans 17 amino acids. The CDR3 bases are TGCAGTGTCACATGGCGAGGGAGAAGGCCCTATCACTCACCCCTCCACTTT. This gives the protein CSVTWRGRRPYHSPLHF.

The table lists this clonotype with many counts. The chain is built from TRBV2 and TRBJ1-1; D unclear. The V gene's germline CDR1 is SNHLY and CDR2 FYNNEI. Deletions cut 3 bases from V and 4 bases from J, with 12 bases between. CDR3 length: 14 residues. The CDR3 nucleotides are TGTGCCAGCAGTGACGGATCCCCGGGCACTGAAGCTTTCTTT. As protein: CASSDGSPGTEAFF.

Notes on this clonotype: The germline gene is not matched at one end of the junction; a read error may be the cause. The chain carries TRBV7-3 and TRBJ2-3; no reliable D call. CDR1 and CDR2 from the germline V gene are SGHTA and FQGTGA. The length of the CDR3 is 11 residues. The DNA for the CDR3 is TGTGCCAGCGGCTTTTCAGACACGCAGTATTTT. It codes for CASGFSDTQYF.

This sequence joins TRBV19 and TRBJ1-2; D perhaps matches TRBD1 (5 bases). V was clipped by 4 bases and J by 8 bases, with 11 bases between them. This CDR3 contains 12 residues. The germline V gene encodes CDR1 LNHDA and CDR2 SQIVND (reference sequence). The CDR3 coding sequence is TGTGCCAGTAGTACGCAGGGCTTCGGCTACACCTTC. Its protein is CASSTQGFGYTF. The whole variable domain, remainder taken from reference TRBV19 and TRBJ1-2, is DGGITQSPKYLFRKEGQNVTLSCEQNLNHDAMYWYRQDPGQGLRLIYYSQIVNDFQKGDIAEGYSVSREKKESFPLTVTSAQKNPTAFYLCASSTQGFGYTFGSGTRLTVV.

This clonotype was recorded at least ten times. The chain recombines TRBV7-2 with TRBJ2-2, with D perhaps matching TRBD1 or TRBD2 (5 bases each). Trimming removed 5 bases from V and 4 bases from J, with 14 bases in between. Germline loops: CDR1 SGHTA, CDR2 FQGNSA. The CDR3 has 15 amino acids. In DNA, the CDR3 is TGTGCCAGCAGCGGAAGGGACCGTACCACCGGGGAGCTGTTTTTT. Protein: CASSGRDRTTGELFF.

There are many counts of this clonotype. The V call is TRBV12-3 or TRBV12-4, the J call TRBJ2-3; TRBD2 agrees at 9 bases. J gave up 2 bases and V 4 bases, and 4 bases lay outside the gene matches. The CDR3 is 15 residues long. The CDR3 DNA is TGTGCCAGCAGTTCGACTAGCGGATTCACAGATACGCAGTATTTT. The encoded protein is CASSSTSGFTDTQYF.

The gene calls are TRBV20-1 and TRBJ2-7, with 15 bases aligning to TRBD2. The CDR3 loop spans 17 amino acids. Germline CDR1 DFQATT, CDR2 SNEGSKA (reference sequence). With V trimmed by 6 bases and J by 0 bases, 9 bases remained unmatched. CDR3 coding DNA: TGCAGTGCCGGCGGACTAGCGGGGGGGACCCGCTCCTACGAGCAGTACTTC. Protein product: CSAGGLAGGTRSYEQYF.

This clonotype was seen many times. The genes are TRBV29-1 and TRBJ1-1; D is ambiguous. The V end lost 3 bases, the J end lost 0 bases, and 5 bases lay between the germline ends. Germline V gives CDR1 SQVTM, CDR2 ANQGSEA. This CDR3 has 12 residues. CDR3 DNA sequence: TGCAGCGTTGACGGAATGAACACTGAAGCTTTCTTT. This codes for CSVDGMNTEAFF.